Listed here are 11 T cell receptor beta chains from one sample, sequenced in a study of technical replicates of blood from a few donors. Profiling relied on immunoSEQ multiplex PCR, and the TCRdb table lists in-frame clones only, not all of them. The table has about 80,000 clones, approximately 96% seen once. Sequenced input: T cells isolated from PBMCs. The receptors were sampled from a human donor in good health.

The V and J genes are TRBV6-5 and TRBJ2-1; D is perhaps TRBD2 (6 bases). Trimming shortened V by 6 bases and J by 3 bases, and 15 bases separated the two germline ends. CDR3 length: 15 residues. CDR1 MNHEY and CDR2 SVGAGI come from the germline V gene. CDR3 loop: CASRIAEEVYNEQFF. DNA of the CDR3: TGTGCCAGCAGAATAGCGGAAGAAGTCTACAATGAGCAGTTCTTC.

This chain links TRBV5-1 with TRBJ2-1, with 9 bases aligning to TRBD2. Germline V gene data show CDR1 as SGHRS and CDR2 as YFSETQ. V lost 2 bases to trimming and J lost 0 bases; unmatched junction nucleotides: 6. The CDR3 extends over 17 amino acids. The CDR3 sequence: CASSFTSGRDSYNEQFF. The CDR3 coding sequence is TGCGCCAGCAGCTTTACTAGCGGGCGAGACTCCTACAATGAGCAGTTCTTC. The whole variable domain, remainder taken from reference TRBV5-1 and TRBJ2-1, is KAGVTQTPRYLIKTRGQQVTLSCSPISGHRSVSWYQQTPGQGLQFLFEYFSETQRNKGNFPGRFSGRQFSNSRSEMNVSTLELGDSALYLCASSFTSGRDSYNEQFFGPGTRLTVL.

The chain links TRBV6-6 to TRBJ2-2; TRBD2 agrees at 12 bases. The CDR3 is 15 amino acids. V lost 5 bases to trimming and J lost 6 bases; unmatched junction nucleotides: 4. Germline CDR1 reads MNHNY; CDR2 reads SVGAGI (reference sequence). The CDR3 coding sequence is TGTGCCAGCAGTCTAGCGGGAGGGCCTTCCGGGGAGCTGTTTTTT. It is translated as CASSLAGGPSGELFF.

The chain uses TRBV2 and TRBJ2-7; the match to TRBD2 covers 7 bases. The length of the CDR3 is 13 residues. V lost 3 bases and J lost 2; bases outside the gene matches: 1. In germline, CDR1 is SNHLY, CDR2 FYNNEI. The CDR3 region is CASSDGTTYEQYF. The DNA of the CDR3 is TGTGCCAGCAGTGACGGGACTACCTACGAGCAGTACTTC.

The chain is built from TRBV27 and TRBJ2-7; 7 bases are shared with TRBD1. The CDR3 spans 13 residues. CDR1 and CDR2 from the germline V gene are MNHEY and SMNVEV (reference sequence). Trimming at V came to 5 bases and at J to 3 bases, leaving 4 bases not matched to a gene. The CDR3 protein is CASSLTGVYEQYF. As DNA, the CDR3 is TGTGCCAGCAGTCTCACAGGGGTCTACGAGCAGTACTTC.

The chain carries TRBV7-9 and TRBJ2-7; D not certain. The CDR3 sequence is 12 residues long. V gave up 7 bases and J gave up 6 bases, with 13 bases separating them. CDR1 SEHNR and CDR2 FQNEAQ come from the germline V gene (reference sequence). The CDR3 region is CASTDSGSEQYF. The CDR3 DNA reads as TGTGCCAGCACCGATAGTGGTAGCGAGCAGTACTTC.

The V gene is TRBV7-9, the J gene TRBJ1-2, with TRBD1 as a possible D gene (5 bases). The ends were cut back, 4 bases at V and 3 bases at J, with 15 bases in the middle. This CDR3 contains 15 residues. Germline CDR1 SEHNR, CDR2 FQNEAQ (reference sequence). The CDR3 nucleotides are TGTGCCAGCAGCTCCCTGGGAGGGGAATACTATGGCTACACCTTC. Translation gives CASSSLGGEYYGYTF.

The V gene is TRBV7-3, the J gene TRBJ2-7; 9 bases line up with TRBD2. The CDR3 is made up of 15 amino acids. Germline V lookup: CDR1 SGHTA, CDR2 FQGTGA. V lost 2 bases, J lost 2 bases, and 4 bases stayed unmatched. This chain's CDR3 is CASSLVAGETYEQYF. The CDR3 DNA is TGTGCCAGCAGCTTAGTAGCGGGAGAGACCTACGAGCAGTACTTC. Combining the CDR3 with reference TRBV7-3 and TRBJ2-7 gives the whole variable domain GAGVSQTPSNKVTEKGKYVELRCDPISGHTALYWYRQSLGQGPEFLIYFQGTGAADDSGLPNDRFFAVRPEGSVSTLKIQRTERGDSAVYLCASSLVAGETYEQYFGPGTRLTVT.

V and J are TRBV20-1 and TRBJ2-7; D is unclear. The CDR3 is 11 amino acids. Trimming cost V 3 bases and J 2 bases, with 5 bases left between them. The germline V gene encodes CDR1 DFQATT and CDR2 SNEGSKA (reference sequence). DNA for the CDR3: TGCAGTGCTAGTAATGCCTACGAGCAGTACTTC. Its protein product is CSASNAYEQYF.

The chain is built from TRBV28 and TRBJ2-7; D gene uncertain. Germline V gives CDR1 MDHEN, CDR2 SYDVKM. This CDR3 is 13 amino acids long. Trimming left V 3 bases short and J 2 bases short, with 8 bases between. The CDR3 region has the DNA TGTGCCAGCAGTTTCTCCGGAGCCTACGAGCAGTACTTC. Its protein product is CASSFSGAYEQYF. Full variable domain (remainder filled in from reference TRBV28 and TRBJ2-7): DVKVTQSSRYLVKRTGEKVFLECVQDMDHENMFWYRQDPGLGLRLIYFSYDVKMKEKGDIPEGYSVSREKKERFSLILESASTNQTSMYLCASSFSGAYEQYFGPGTRLTVT.

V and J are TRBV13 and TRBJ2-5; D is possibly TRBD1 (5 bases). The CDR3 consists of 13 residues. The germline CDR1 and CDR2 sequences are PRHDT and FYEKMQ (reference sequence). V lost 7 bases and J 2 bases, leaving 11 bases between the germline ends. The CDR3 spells CASNGAPQETQYF. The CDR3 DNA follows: TGTGCCAGCAATGGGGCTCCACAAGAGACCCAGTACTTC.